One and the same sample provided the 20 T cell receptor beta chains below, sequenced in a study of blood T cells in healthy people across ages. Together with a sample-barcoded 5' primer, a J-beta primer mix was included in a second PCR lasting roughly 6 to 12 cycles. TCRdb called the 5' RACE reads again in MiXCR, with one record for every CDR3 protein. This sample yields over 600,000 distinct CDR3 sequences, of which roughly two fifths are seen a single time; about 30% belongs to the top ten. Sequenced sample: blood. The receptors were gathered from a man at least 80 years old in good health.

This clonotype appeared a few times. The chain joins TRBV6-1 to TRBJ1-2; D ambiguous. The V gene lost 7 bases and the J gene lost 5 bases, with 8 bases spanning the gap. This CDR3 is 11 amino acids long. Germline-derived CDR1 and CDR2 are MNHNS and SASEGT. In DNA, the CDR3 is TGTGCCAGCACCGGTGGGTATGGCTACACCTTC. Its translation is CASTGGYGYTF.

Many counts were recorded for this clonotype. V is TRBV3-1 and J is TRBJ2-1; tentative D call: TRBD2 (5 bases). CDR3 length equals 14 residues. Germline CDR1 LGHDT, CDR2 YNNKEL (reference sequence). V dropped 1 base and J dropped 7 bases, with 11 bases sitting between them. CDR3 coding DNA: TGTGCCAGCAGCCAAGGTGGAGGTTTGAATGAGCAGTTCTTC. Translating it yields CASSQGGGLNEQFF.

V usage is TRBV7-3 and J usage is TRBJ2-3, with TRBD2 matching 12 bases. CDR3 length equals 17 residues. Unmatched junction bases numbered 5, after V lost 0 bases and J lost 4 bases. The V gene's germline CDR1 is SGHTA and CDR2 FQGTGA. In DNA, the CDR3 is TGTGCCAGCAGCTTAACGGCTAGCGGGAGGGGACCAGATACGCAGTATTTT. Encoded protein: CASSLTASGRGPDTQYF.

This chain joins TRBV7-6 and TRBJ2-3; 8 bases are shared with TRBD1. Germline V gene lookup returns CDR1 SGHVS and CDR2 FNYEAQ. With 8 bases clipped from V and 4 bases from J, the junction kept 5 bases outside the gene matches. The CDR3 covers 13 residues. As DNA, the CDR3 is TGTGCCAGCCATCGCAGGGGGCCAGATACGCAGTATTTT. Amino acids: CASHRRGPDTQYF.

V usage is TRBV11-2 and J usage is TRBJ1-6, with a tentative D call TRBD1 (5 bases). This CDR3 has 17 residues. Germline V gene lookup returns CDR1 SGHAT and CDR2 FQNNGV. The V gene lost 0 bases and the J gene lost 8 bases, with 17 bases spanning the gap. CDR3 coding DNA: TGTGCCAGCAGCTTAGACGACAGAGTCACGGGGTATTCACCCCTCCACTTT. It yields the protein CASSLDDRVTGYSPLHF.

This clonotype has more than one count but fewer than ten. The V gene is TRBV7-9, the J gene TRBJ1-2; 10 bases map to TRBD1. Germline CDR1 is SEHNR and CDR2 is FQNEAQ (reference sequence). The CDR3 consists of 15 residues. The V segment lost 4 bases and the J segment 2 bases; nucleotides outside the gene matches: 4. CDR3 protein: CASSSLTGGNYGYTF. CDR3 nucleotide sequence: TGTGCCAGCAGCTCTTTGACAGGGGGCAACTATGGCTACACCTTC.

The chain carries TRBV25-1 and TRBJ1-6; D remains ambiguous. Deletions cut 7 bases from V and 2 bases from J, with 6 bases between. In germline, CDR1 is MGHDK, CDR2 SYGVNS. CDR3 length equals 13 residues. CDR3 nucleotides: TGTGCCAGCAACGAAGCCTATAATTCACCCCTCCACTTT. Translation: CASNEAYNSPLHF.

This chain uses TRBV21-1 with TRBJ2-3. TRBV21-1 is assigned pseudogene status. The CDR3 is 14 residues long. The CDR3 DNA follows: TGTGCCTGCAGCAAACAGAAGGCGGCAGATACGCAGTATTTT. It translates to CACSKQKAADTQYF.

As for this clonotype: This may arise from a read error, as a much more abundant clone is one base away. The rearrangement links TRBV3-1 to TRBJ2-5, with D unresolved. This CDR3 comprises 11 residues. Germline V gives CDR1 LGHDT, CDR2 YNNKEL (reference sequence). V shed 6 bases and J shed 4 bases, with 6 bases lying between them. This CDR3 is CASRVGETQYF. In DNA form, the CDR3 reads TGTGCCAGCAGGGTTGGAGAGACCCAGTACTTC.

This clonotype was seen at least ten times. The chain couples TRBV11-2 to TRBJ2-5; D gene unclear. There are 13 residues in the CDR3. The V end was cut by 5 bases, the J end by 6 bases, with 13 bases between. Germline CDR1 reads SGHAT; CDR2 reads FQNNGV. CDR3 bases: TGTGCCAGCAGCGTAGCTATGGGCCAGACCCAGTACTTC. It encodes CASSVAMGQTQYF.

This clonotype has ten or more counts. The chain joins TRBV5-1 to TRBJ1-1; D remains ambiguous. V dropped 0 bases and J dropped 0 bases, with 6 bases sitting between them. The CDR3 runs to 14 residues. Germline V gene lookup returns CDR1 SGHRS and CDR2 YFSETQ. Here the CDR3 reads CASSLDGMNTEAFF. The CDR3 DNA follows: TGCGCCAGCAGCTTGGACGGCATGAACACTGAAGCTTTCTTT.

This clonotype has only a few counts. As DNA, the CDR3 is TGCGCCAGCAGCTTCCAGGGGGGGGATCAGCCCCAGCATTTT. Its protein product is CASSFQGGDQPQHF. This chain joins TRBV5-1 and TRBJ1-5; 7 positions match TRBD1. V shed 2 bases, J shed 5 bases, and the junction held 4 bases outside the gene matches. The CDR3 is 14 amino acids. CDR1 and CDR2 from the germline V gene are SGHRS and YFSETQ.

The genes are TRBV28 and TRBJ2-6, with a weak D call TRBD1 (6 bases). Trimming removed 7 bases at V and 1 base at J, with 11 bases between. CDR3 length: 15 residues. The germline gives CDR1 MDHEN, CDR2 SYDVKM. CDR3 protein: CASNLGTSGANVLTF. Written as DNA, the CDR3 is TGTGCCAGCAACCTCGGGACATCTGGGGCCAACGTCCTGACTTTC.

This clonotype was observed a few times. The V call is TRBV28, the J call TRBJ2-1; TRBD2 matches 7 bases. The CDR3 extends over 17 amino acids. The J segment lost 4 bases and the V segment lost 5 bases, leaving 14 bases of the junction unmatched. The germline CDR1 and CDR2 sequences are MDHEN and SYDVKM. The CDR3: CASSGQTGGFTYNEQFF. CDR3 in DNA: TGTGCCAGCAGTGGCCAGACGGGGGGATTTACTTACAATGAGCAGTTCTTC.

This rearrangement joins TRBV30 to TRBJ2-1; perhaps TRBD2 as D (6 bases). V was shortened by 1 base and J by 7 bases, with 11 bases between the two germline ends. Germline CDR1 reads GTSNPN; CDR2 reads SVGIG (reference sequence). This CDR3 is 13 amino acids long. CDR3: CAWSDRGLNEQFF. The CDR3, as DNA: TGTGCCTGGAGTGACCGGGGGTTAAATGAGCAGTTCTTC.

The chain employs TRBV6-2 or TRBV6-3 and TRBJ1-5; the D is unclear. Germline V gene lookup returns CDR1 MNHEY and CDR2 SVGEGT. The CDR3 is 14 amino acids. V gave up 5 bases and J gave up 6 bases, with 14 bases separating them. This chain's CDR3 is CASSVSRGIQPQHF. CDR3 coding DNA: TGTGCCAGCAGTGTCTCTCGAGGAATTCAGCCCCAGCATTTT.

To note about this clonotype: One end of the junction does not line up with germline, which may come from a read error. V is TRBV7-2 and J is TRBJ2-1, with 13 bases fitting TRBD2. The CDR3 runs 16 residues. CDR1 SGHTA and CDR2 FQGNSA come from the germline V gene. The CDR3, as DNA: TGTGCCGGCAGCGCACTAGCGGGGGGGCCCTACAATGAGCAGTTCTTC. Its protein product is CAGSALAGGPYNEQFF.

The CDR3 loop is CASMRGRYETQYF. The DNA for the CDR3 is TGTGCCAGCATGCGGGGAAGGTACGAGACCCAGTACTTC. This sequence joins TRBV6-1 and TRBJ2-5; possibly TRBD2 for D (6 bases). Germline V lookup: CDR1 MNHNS, CDR2 SASEGT. V shed 7 bases and J shed 5 bases, with 14 bases lying between them. CDR3 length: 13 residues.

The CDR3 loop reads CASSSRGPQSRDRGVGSYNEQFF. The CDR3 DNA is TGTGCCAGCAGCTCCAGGGGCCCTCAGTCCCGGGACAGGGGCGTGGGGTCCTACAATGAGCAGTTCTTC. The chain has TRBV5-6 and TRBJ2-1; 10 nucleotides line up with TRBD1. Germline V gene data show CDR1 as SGHDT and CDR2 as YYEEEE. This CDR3 is 23 amino acids long. The V segment lost 3 bases and the J segment 1 base; nucleotides outside the gene matches: 25.

At least ten counts were recorded for this clonotype. The genes are TRBV30 and TRBJ1-2; perhaps TRBD1 as D (5 bases). Germline V gives CDR1 GTSNPN, CDR2 SVGIG (reference sequence). The CDR3 length is 13 residues. V shed 3 bases and J shed 8 bases, with 16 bases lying between them. CDR3 protein: CAWSTLPGEGYTF. DNA for the CDR3: TGTGCCTGGAGCACCCTTCCGGGGGAAGGCTACACCTTC.